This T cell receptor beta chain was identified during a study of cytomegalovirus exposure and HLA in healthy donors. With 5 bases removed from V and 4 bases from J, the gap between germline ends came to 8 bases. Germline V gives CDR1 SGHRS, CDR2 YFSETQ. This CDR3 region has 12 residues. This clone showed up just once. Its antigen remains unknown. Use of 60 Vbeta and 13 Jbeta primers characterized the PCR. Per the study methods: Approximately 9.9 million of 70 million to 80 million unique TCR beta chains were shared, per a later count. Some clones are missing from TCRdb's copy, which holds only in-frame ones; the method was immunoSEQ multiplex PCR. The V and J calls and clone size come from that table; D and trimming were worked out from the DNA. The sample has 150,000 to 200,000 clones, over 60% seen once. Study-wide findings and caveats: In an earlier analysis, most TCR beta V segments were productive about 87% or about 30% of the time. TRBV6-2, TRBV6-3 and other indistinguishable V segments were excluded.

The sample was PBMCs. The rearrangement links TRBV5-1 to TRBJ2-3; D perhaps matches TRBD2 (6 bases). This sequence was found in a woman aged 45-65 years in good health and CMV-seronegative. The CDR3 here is CASREGSDTQYF. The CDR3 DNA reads TGCGCCAGCAGGGAGGGTTCAGATACGCAGTATTTT.